This T cell receptor beta chain stems from a study of regulatory T cells in long-lasting Graves disease. Time point here: newly diagnosed GD, antithyroid drugs for less than 3 months. With RNA extracted from PBMCs as input, the TCR library was made. Investigators prepared the TCR beta libraries by applying iRepertoire HTBI primers and Arm-PCR of CDR3 regions. One entry per CDR3 protein results from TCRdb running MiXCR on the multiplex PCR reads. The sample includes about 440,000 distinct CDR3 sequences, about 17% seen only once; the top ten take about 25%. The same data also went into a second study, on T cells in Graves' hyperthyroidism and ophthalmopathy.

Sample: peripheral blood mononuclear cells (PBMCs), taken at new diagnosis, from a patient treated with antithyroid drugs. This TCR was recovered from a woman aged 18-29 years with Graves disease.

The CDR3 protein is CASSQSLSGVYNEQFF. The CDR3 DNA reads as TGCGCCAGCAGCCAGAGCTTGTCGGGAGTCTACAATGAGCAGTTCTTC. The J gene is TRBJ2-1, the V gene TRBV4-1; D may be TRBD2 (6 bases). The CDR3 consists of 16 residues. Germline V gives CDR1 MGHRA, CDR2 YSYEKL. Trimming left V 3 bases short and J 3 bases short, with 15 bases between.